These 10 T cell receptor beta chains were sequenced from one sample in a study of T-cell memory formation after mild COVID-19. One entry per CDR3 protein results from TCRdb running MiXCR on the 5' RACE reads. The sample shows approximately 100,000 distinct CDR3 sequences, more than 20% of them seen only once. Sequences were obtained from PBMCs or a T cell subset sorted from them (not recorded which). These receptors came from a man between 18 and 29 years old who had mild COVID-19 (a few samples of this study predate the infection). Cell type and time point are not known.

The chain has TRBV24-1 and TRBJ1-5; D unresolved. V was clipped by 4 bases and J by 4 bases, with 4 bases between them. CDR3 length equals 12 residues. Germline V lookup: CDR1 KGHDR, CDR2 SFDVKD. CDR3 protein: CATSDINQPQHF. CDR3 DNA: TGTGCCACCAGTGACATAAATCAGCCCCAGCATTTT.

Ten or more counts support this clonotype. The CDR3 loop reads CSVGFMNTEAFF. DNA of the CDR3: TGCAGCGTTGGGTTTATGAACACTGAAGCTTTCTTT. This rearrangement joins TRBV29-1 to TRBJ1-1; D is undetermined. Germline assignment: CDR1 SQVTM and CDR2 ANQGSEA. The length of the CDR3 is 12 residues. V shed 4 bases and J shed 0 bases, with 6 bases lying between them.

The chain employs TRBV4-3 and TRBJ1-4, with D perhaps TRBD1 (5 bases). The germline gives CDR1 LGHNA, CDR2 YSLEER. This CDR3 comprises 14 residues. Between the trimmed V and J ends, which lost 4 bases and 8 bases, there was a span of 14 bases. CDR3 residues: CASSRARGGEKLFF. As DNA, the CDR3 is TGCGCCAGCAGCCGAGCACGTGGGGGGGAAAAACTGTTTTTT.

The chain joins TRBV4-1 to TRBJ2-3, with a tentative D call TRBD2 (5 bases). The germline gives CDR1 MGHRA, CDR2 YSYEKL. Trimming stripped 0 bases from V and 0 bases from J, with 16 bases between. The CDR3 has 18 residues. The CDR3 bases are TGCGCCAGCAGCCAAGAAGCTACGGCTAGCCTTAGCACAGATACGCAGTATTTT. Its translation is CASSQEATASLSTDTQYF.

This clonotype appeared a few times. The CDR3 loop is CASTPDGQGYQPQHF. The CDR3 nucleotides read TGTGCCAGCACCCCGGATGGACAGGGGTATCAGCCCCAGCATTTT. V is TRBV5-6 and J is TRBJ1-5; 9 bases match TRBD1. V dropped 6 bases and J dropped 5; count of bases not matched to a gene: 9. Germline CDR1 SGHDT, CDR2 YYEEEE. The CDR3 length is 15 residues.

The rearrangement links TRBV5-4 to TRBJ2-7, with TRBD2 matching 7 bases. This CDR3 comprises 14 residues. The junction had 4 bases not matched to a gene; V was cut back by 2 bases and J by 2 bases. In germline, CDR1 is SGHNT, CDR2 YYREEE (reference sequence). The CDR3 spells CASSFAGEAYEQYF. CDR3 DNA: TGTGCCAGCAGCTTCGCGGGGGAAGCCTACGAGCAGTACTTC.

This clonotype has more than one count but fewer than ten. The chain couples TRBV7-9 to TRBJ2-7; D might be TRBD1 (6 bases). Trimming stripped 3 bases from V and 3 bases from J, with 18 bases between. Per the germline V gene, CDR1 is SEHNR and CDR2 is FQNEAQ (reference sequence). The CDR3 extends over 16 amino acids. DNA of the CDR3: TGTGCCAGCAGCTTTCATGGCAAGGGACAAGGCTACGAGCAGTACTTC. Amino acid sequence: CASSFHGKGQGYEQYF.

There are a few counts of this clonotype. J is TRBJ1-4 and V is TRBV7-2; D may be TRBD1 (6 bases). V lost 4 bases to trimming and J lost 8 bases, with 17 bases between them. The germline CDR1 and CDR2 sequences are SGHTA and FQGNSA. The CDR3 has 15 amino acids. The CDR3 here is CASSSTGLLREKLFF. The CDR3 region has the DNA TGTGCCAGCAGCTCCACAGGGCTGCTTCGAGAAAAACTGTTTTTT.

The gene calls are TRBV29-1 and TRBJ1-1; 10 nucleotides line up with TRBD1. Trimming at V came to 5 bases and at J to 7 bases, leaving 4 bases not matched to a gene. This CDR3 has 12 residues. Germline lookup yields CDR1 SQVTM and CDR2 ANQGSEA. DNA of the CDR3: TGCAGCGTTCGGGACAGGGGAAATGAAGCTTTCTTT. This encodes CSVRDRGNEAFF.

The gene calls are TRBV6-6 and TRBJ2-2, with TRBD1 identical over 7 bases. Per the germline V gene, CDR1 is MNHNY and CDR2 is SVGAGI (reference sequence). This CDR3 region has 13 residues. After removal of 11 bases from V and 4 bases from J, the junction contained 7 bases not matched to a gene. This CDR3 is CAGEGAGTGELFF. Written as DNA, the CDR3 is TGTGCCGGCGAGGGGGCCGGCACCGGGGAGCTGTTTTTT.